This is a list of T cell receptor beta chains from one sample in a study of blood T cell repertoires in COVID-19. The protocol was immunoSEQ multiplex PCR, while the TCRdb copy is restricted to in-frame clones and leaves out a portion. The table includes about 200,000 clones, 80% to 95% detected once. The material sequenced was peripheral blood. The source of these receptors is a man between 45 and 60 years old with acute or convalescent COVID-19. Both conserved end residues are part of each CDR3. The D gene is left open where the match is weak. Clone size is stated in some rows and not others, as once, few, many or a class when expanded.

abundance	v_gene	j_gene	d_gene	len	CDR3aa	CDR3nt
-	TRBV9	TRBJ2-1	-	15	CASSGAPALYNEQFF	TGTGCCAGCAGCGGGGCGCCGGCCCTCTACAATGAGCAGTTCTTC
-	TRBV27	TRBJ2-7	-	16	CASSPLGLSALDEQYF	TGTGCCAGCAGCCCCCTGGGCTTGTCGGCTCTCGACGAGCAGTACTTC
-	TRBV4-3	TRBJ2-1	-	14	CASSQESAVTEQFF	TGCGCCAGCAGCCAAGAAAGCGCGGTTACTGAGCAGTTCTTC
-	TRBV7-6	TRBJ1-5	-	11	CASSSGEAQHF	TGTGCCAGCAGCTCAGGCGAAGCCCAGCATTTT
-	TRBV9	TRBJ2-1	TRBD2	14	CASSGHSGYNEQFF	TGTGCCAGCAGCGGCCATAGCGGGTATAATGAGCAGTTCTTC
few	TRBV19	TRBJ1-5	TRBD1	15	CASTGTGYSNQPQHF	TGTGCCAGCACCGGGACAGGGTATAGCAATCAGCCCCAGCATTTT
-	TRBV2	TRBJ2-7	TRBD1	15	CASRLQGSGSYEQYF	TGTGCCAGCAGGCTACAGGGGTCCGGATCCTACGAGCAGTACTTC
-	TRBV6-6	TRBJ1-5	-	15	CASRTSPGVYQPQHF	TGTGCCAGCAGGACTTCGCCCGGAGTTTATCAGCCCCAGCATTTT
once	TRBV28	TRBJ1-3	-	14	CASRQGFPGNTIYF	TGTGCCAGCAGGCAGGGGTTCCCTGGAAACACCATATATTTT
-	TRBV28	TRBJ1-5	-	15	CASNRPGGGNQPQHF	TGTGCCAGCAACCGGCCCGGAGGAGGCAATCAGCCCCAGCATTTT
-	TRBV9	TRBJ1-6	-	15	CASSVSGSSNSPLHF	TGTGCCAGCAGCGTCTCCGGGTCCTCTAATTCACCCCTCCACTTT
-	TRBV5-1	TRBJ1-2	TRBD1	13	CASSSTGDYGYTF	TGCGCCAGCAGCTCGACAGGGGACTATGGCTACACCTTC
-	TRBV5-1	TRBJ1-3	-	15	CASSLAAGSGNTIYF	TGCGCCAGCAGCTTGGCGGCAGGCTCTGGAAACACCATATATTTT
-	TRBV3-1/TRBV3-2	TRBJ1-2	-	13	CASSSGGGGGYTF	TGTGCCAGCAGCTCCGGGGGGGGTGGCGGCTACACCTTC
-	TRBV4-3	TRBJ1-2	TRBD1	16	CASSQSLDRVNYGYTF	TGCGCCAGCAGCCAGTCACTGGACAGGGTGAACTATGGCTACACCTTC
many	TRBV6-1	TRBJ1-5	-	15	CASSEAGQGFQPQHF	TGTGCCAGCAGTGAAGCGGGGCAGGGCTTTCAGCCCCAGCATTTT
-	TRBV19	TRBJ2-3	-	12	CASSIVGGTQYF	TGTGCCAGTAGTATAGTAGGAGGTACGCAGTATTTT
-	TRBV28	TRBJ2-2	-	13	CASSLQGFGELFF	TGTGCCAGCAGTTTGCAGGGGTTCGGGGAGCTGTTTTTT
-	TRBV11-2	TRBJ2-7	TRBD1	15	CASSSRDRVSPEQYF	TGTGCCAGCAGCTCACGAGACAGGGTTTCCCCCGAGCAGTACTTC
-	TRBV6-5	TRBJ2-3	-	14	CASSKWTSTDTQYF	TGTGCCAGCAGTAAGTGGACTAGCACAGATACGCAGTATTTT
-	TRBV4-3	TRBJ1-3	-	14	CASSQAGLGNTIYF	TGCGCCAGCAGCCAGGCAGGGCTTGGAAACACCATATATTTT
-	TRBV5-1	TRBJ2-2	TRBD2	15	CASGTSGSNTGELFF	TGCGCCAGCGGAACTAGCGGGAGCAACACCGGGGAGCTGTTTTTT
-	TRBV3-1/TRBV3-2	TRBJ2-1	-	13	CASSRVGGNEQFF	TGTGCCAGCAGCCGAGTTGGAGGGAATGAGCAGTTCTTC
-	TRBV24-1	TRBJ2-7	-	12	CATSDLYSEQYF	TGTGCCACCAGTGATTTGTATAGCGAGCAGTACTTC
-	TRBV6-2/TRBV6-3	TRBJ2-1	-	14	CASSYIGLYNEQFF	TGTGCCAGCAGTTACATTGGACTGTACAATGAGCAGTTCTTC
-	TRBV10-3	TRBJ1-5	TRBD1	13	CATQGGRGQPQHF	TGTGCCACCCAGGGGGGCCGTGGGCAGCCCCAGCATTTT
-	TRBV6-1	TRBJ1-3	TRBD1	15	CASSTDRGIRNTIYF	TGTGCCAGCAGTACGGACAGGGGGATTAGAAACACCATATATTTT
-	TRBV18	TRBJ1-3	TRBD1	15	CASSPPTGEGNTIYF	TGTGCCAGCTCACCACCGACAGGGGAAGGAAACACCATATATTTT
-	TRBV11-2	TRBJ1-1	-	13	CASSLGGRSEAFF	TGTGCCAGCAGCTTAGGAGGGCGATCTGAAGCTTTCTTT
-	TRBV12-5	TRBJ2-1	-	12	CASGLAHYEQFF	TGTGCTAGTGGTTTGGCCCACTATGAGCAGTTCTTC
once	TRBV7-8	TRBJ1-6	TRBD1	14	CASSLGDSYSPLHF	TGTGCCAGCAGCTTAGGGGACAGCTATTCACCCCTCCACTTT
-	TRBV19	TRBJ1-5	TRBD1	17	CASSISWTGGSNQPQHF	TGTGCCAGTAGTATAAGCTGGACAGGGGGAAGCAATCAGCCCCAGCATTTT
-	TRBV28	TRBJ1-6	-	17	CASSPSPSSKYNSPLHF	TGTGCCAGCAGTCCATCACCGTCCTCTAAGTATAATTCACCCCTCCACTTT
-	TRBV7-3	TRBJ2-1	-	12	CASSLVVSEQFF	TGTGCCAGCAGCTTAGTAGTTTCTGAGCAGTTCTTC
-	TRBV14	TRBJ2-4	TRBD1	16	CASSQVAGGSKNIQYF	TGTGCCAGCAGCCAAGTGGCAGGGGGCTCCAAAAACATTCAGTACTTC
-	TRBV19	TRBJ2-3	TRBD2	13	CASSIGGGVTQYF	TGTGCCAGTAGTATTGGCGGGGGTGTTACGCAGTATTTT
-	TRBV4-2	TRBJ2-3	TRBD2	16	CASSQVQLAGEDTQYF	TGTGCCAGCAGCCAAGTACAACTAGCGGGGGAAGATACGCAGTATTTT
-	TRBV28	TRBJ2-2	TRBD2	15	CASSLTSANTGELFF	TGTGCCAGCAGCTTGACTAGCGCGAACACCGGGGAGCTGTTTTTT
once	TRBV10-3	TRBJ1-4	-	14	CAISDPNRDEKLFF	TGTGCCATCAGTGACCCAAACAGGGATGAAAAACTGTTTTTT
-	TRBV5-1	TRBJ1-2	-	14	CASSLAGPNYGYTF	TGCGCCAGCAGCTTGGCAGGGCCGAACTATGGCTACACCTTC
-	TRBV5-1	TRBJ1-4	TRBD1	16	CASSLGAGGSWEKLFF	TGCGCCAGCAGCTTGGGGGCAGGGGGTTCTTGGGAAAAACTGTTTTTT
-	TRBV11-2	TRBJ1-3	-	16	CASTPVGGPSGNTIYF	TGTGCCAGCACCCCCGTTGGAGGGCCCTCTGGAAACACCATATATTTT
-	TRBV4-2	TRBJ2-5	TRBD2	14	CASSQGGLDETQYF	TGTGCCAGCAGCCAAGGGGGACTAGACGAGACCCAGTACTTC
-	TRBV28	TRBJ1-5	-	16	CASSLGGGISNQPQHF	TGTGCCAGCAGTTTAGGGGGAGGAATAAGCAATCAGCCCCAGCATTTT
once	TRBV10-2	TRBJ2-3	TRBD2	16	CASSESGGRATDTQYF	TGCGCCAGCAGTGAGTCGGGAGGGAGGGCCACAGATACGCAGTATTTT
-	TRBV6-1	TRBJ2-1	-	16	CASSVRVGSSYNEQFF	TGTGCCAGCAGTGTGCGGGTCGGAAGCTCCTACAATGAGCAGTTCTTC
-	TRBV5-4	TRBJ2-1	TRBD2	17	CASSSGGSGGPYNEQFF	TGTGCCAGCAGTTCGGGGGGTAGCGGGGGCCCATACAATGAGCAGTTCTTC
-	TRBV7-2	TRBJ1-6	-	15	CASSFLGGRNSPLHF	TGTGCCAGCAGCTTCCTGGGGGGGAGAAATTCACCCCTCCACTTT
-	TRBV10-2	TRBJ2-3	-	14	CASSESTQTDTQYF	TGCGCCAGCAGTGAGTCGACTCAGACAGATACGCAGTATTTT
-	TRBV21-1	TRBJ1-5	-	16	CASTFLRDRGIQPQHF	TGTGCCAGCACCTTTCTCCGGGACAGGGGGATTCAGCCCCAGCATTTT
-	TRBV9	TRBJ1-6	TRBD1	14	CASNRDSLNSPLHF	TGTGCCAGCAACCGGGACAGTCTTAATTCACCCCTCCACTTT